These T cell receptor beta chains were read from a single sample in a study of blood T cell repertoires in COVID-19. TCRdb keeps only in-frame clones here, not all; method: immunoSEQ multiplex PCR. Of about 170,000 clones listed, 87% are singletons. The source material was peripheral blood. The receptor source for this set is a man aged 18 to 29 with active or convalescent COVID-19. The CDR3 runs from the conserved cysteine through the conserved F or W. A D gene is named only where the DNA matches it firmly. Expanded clones are given a class, and other clones once, few, many or no size at all.

few | TRBJ1-3 | NA | TRBV5-6 | TGTGCCAGCAGCTTGGCCCCAGAAAACTCTGGAAACACCATATATTTT | CASSLAPENSGNTIYF
NA | TRBJ2-3 | NA | TRBV21-1 | TGTGCCAGCAGCCCCCTCCCGGCCGCCCGCGGGACAGATACGCAGTATTTT | CASSPLPAARGTDTQYF
NA | TRBJ2-1 | NA | TRBV5-4 | TGTGCCAGCAGCTTGGGACAGAGGAACTACAATGAGCAGTTCTTC | CASSLGQRNYNEQFF
NA | TRBJ2-2 | NA | TRBV28 | TGTGCCAGCAGTCCAAGGTTGACAGGGGAGCTGTTTTTT | CASSPRLTGELFF
once | TRBJ1-2 | TRBD1 | TRBV19 | TGTGCCGGGTCGGACAGGGCGAATAATAACTATGGCTACACCTTC | CAGSDRANNNYGYTF
NA | TRBJ2-1 | TRBD2 | TRBV29-1 | TGCAGCGGGAGTGGTAGCGGGGGGGCTGGCGATGAGCAGTTCTTC | CSGSGSGGAGDEQFF
NA | TRBJ2-7 | NA | TRBV30 | TGTGCCTGGAGTAACTGGGCCGGTAACGAGCAGTACTTC | CAWSNWAGNEQYF
NA | TRBJ1-5 | NA | TRBV18 | TGTGCCAGCTCACCAGAGGACACGTATAGCAATCAGCCCCAGCATTTT | CASSPEDTYSNQPQHF
few | TRBJ1-1 | NA | TRBV2 | TGTGCCAGCAGTGGGAGGAACACTGAAGCTTTCTTT | CASSGRNTEAFF
NA | TRBJ1-5 | NA | TRBV19 | TGTGCCAGTATGATTACCCAGGGCAATCAGCCCCAGCATTTT | CASMITQGNQPQHF
NA | TRBJ1-5 | NA | TRBV2 | TGTGCCAGCAGTGAATACGGGCAGGGTACTCAGCCCCAGCATTTT | CASSEYGQGTQPQHF
NA | TRBJ2-3 | TRBD2 | TRBV28 | TGTGCCAGCAGTTTATTAGCGGGGGGCGGCACAGATACGCAGTATTTT | CASSLLAGGGTDTQYF
once | TRBJ2-5 | NA | TRBV19 | TGTGCCAGTAGTATGCTGGGGGGGCCTCTCCAGACCCAGTACTTC | CASSMLGGPLQTQYF
NA | TRBJ1-2 | TRBD1 | TRBV19 | TGTGCCAGTAGTATACCGGGACAGGGGATCGCCTTTAACTATGGCTACACCTTC | CASSIPGQGIAFNYGYTF
NA | TRBJ1-5 | NA | TRBV11-2 | TGTGCCAGCAGCTTCGGGACATATAGCAATCAGCCCCAGCATTTT | CASSFGTYSNQPQHF
NA | TRBJ1-1 | NA | TRBV7-8 | TGTGCCAGCAGCTTAGCCTGGCAGGGAACCACTGAAGCTTTCTTT | CASSLAWQGTTEAFF
NA | TRBJ1-1 | NA | TRBV27 | TGTGCCAGCAGTTTCCAAGAGGGATACACTGAAGCTTTCTTT | CASSFQEGYTEAFF
NA | TRBJ2-1 | TRBD2 | TRBV5-5 | TGTGCCAGCAGCTCCATCCGGACTAGCGGTCCCTTGGGCTCCTACAATGAGCAGTTCTTC | CASSSIRTSGPLGSYNEQFF
NA | TRBJ2-3 | NA | TRBV28 | TGTGCCAGCAGTACGTTCAGCGGATTAAGCACAGATACGCAGTATTTT | CASSTFSGLSTDTQYF
NA | TRBJ1-2 | TRBD1 | TRBV5-4 | TGTGCCAGCAGCCCCCCGGACAGGACTAACTATGGCTACACCTTC | CASSPPDRTNYGYTF
once | TRBJ1-1 | TRBD1 | TRBV19 | TGTGCCACATCCGACAGGGACACTGAAGCTTTCTTT | CATSDRDTEAFF
NA | TRBJ2-2 | TRBD1 | TRBV4-3 | TGCGCCAGCAGCCTAGACAGGGTGGGCGCCGGGGAGCTGTTTTTT | CASSLDRVGAGELFF
NA | TRBJ1-4 | TRBD1 | TRBV18 | TGTGCCAGCTCGCCCGACAGGGGCCCTAATGAAAAACTGTTTTTT | CASSPDRGPNEKLFF
NA | TRBJ1-4 | TRBD1 | TRBV7-9 | TGTGCCAGCAGCTCTACAGGGGGCCGGAATGAAAAACTGTTTTTT | CASSSTGGRNEKLFF
NA | TRBJ2-2 | NA | TRBV11-3 | TGTGCCAGCAGCCCCCGCGCAGGGAACACCGGGGAGCTGTTTTTT | CASSPRAGNTGELFF
NA | TRBJ2-7 | TRBD1 | TRBV5-4 | TGTGCCAGCAGCACCGGGACAGGGTTCTACGAGCAGTACTTC | CASSTGTGFYEQYF
NA | TRBJ2-5 | NA | TRBV2 | TGTGCCAGCGCCTCTGGAAGTTCGGGGGAGACCCAGTACTTC | CASASGSSGETQYF
few | TRBJ1-2 | NA | TRBV10-3 | TGTGCCATCAGCCAAACAGGTTTCGGCTACACCTTC | CAISQTGFGYTF
once | TRBJ1-4 | NA | TRBV19 | TGTGCCAGTAGTATTTCTTCTTTCCCGAAACTGTTTTTT | CASSISSFPKLFF
NA | TRBJ1-4 | NA | TRBV24-1 | TGTGCCACCAGTGACCCGACACGGGGTAATGAAAAACTGTTTTTT | CATSDPTRGNEKLFF
NA | TRBJ1-6 | NA | TRBV27 | TGTGCCAGCGGACAGTGGGCAGGGATCTCCTATAATTCACCCCTCCACTTT | CASGQWAGISYNSPLHF
NA | TRBJ1-1 | NA | TRBV20-1 | TGCAGTGCTAGTAAACAGGGAAACACTGAAGCTTTCTTT | CSASKQGNTEAFF
NA | TRBJ2-1 | TRBD2 | TRBV28 | TGTGCCAGCAGTTTCGGGGGGGTTGAAGGCTCTGAGCAGTTCTTC | CASSFGGVEGSEQFF
NA | TRBJ1-1 | TRBD1 | TRBV5-1 | TGCGCCAGCAGCCAGCGACAGGGGGCAGGCACTGAAGCTTTCTTT | CASSQRQGAGTEAFF
few | TRBJ1-1 | TRBD1 | TRBV4-2 | TGTGCCAGCAGATTAGGGACAGGGGAGGTTGAAGCTTTCTTT | CASRLGTGEVEAFF
NA | TRBJ2-1 | TRBD2 | TRBV7-9 | TGTGCCAGCAGCTCAACATCGAAGCGGGAGGTCTCCTACAATGAGCAGTTCTTC | CASSSTSKREVSYNEQFF
NA | TRBJ1-5 | NA | TRBV4-3 | TGCGCCAGCAGCCAAAGGATCACAGGTAATCAGCCCCAGCATTTT | CASSQRITGNQPQHF
once | TRBJ1-1 | TRBD1 | TRBV25-1 | TGTGCCAGCAGTGTGACAGGGGGTTTAACTGAAGCTTTCTTT | CASSVTGGLTEAFF
NA | TRBJ1-2 | NA | TRBV7-6 | TGTGCCAGCAGCTTAGCAGGGGATGGCTACACCTTC | CASSLAGDGYTF
NA | TRBJ1-2 | NA | TRBV7-8 | TGTGCCAGCAGCCCTCAAGGACTCTATGGCTACACCTTC | CASSPQGLYGYTF
NA | TRBJ1-1 | NA | TRBV7-2 | TGTGCCAGCAGCTCCCTCGGCAGGGGTGTAGCTTTCTTT | CASSSLGRGVAFF